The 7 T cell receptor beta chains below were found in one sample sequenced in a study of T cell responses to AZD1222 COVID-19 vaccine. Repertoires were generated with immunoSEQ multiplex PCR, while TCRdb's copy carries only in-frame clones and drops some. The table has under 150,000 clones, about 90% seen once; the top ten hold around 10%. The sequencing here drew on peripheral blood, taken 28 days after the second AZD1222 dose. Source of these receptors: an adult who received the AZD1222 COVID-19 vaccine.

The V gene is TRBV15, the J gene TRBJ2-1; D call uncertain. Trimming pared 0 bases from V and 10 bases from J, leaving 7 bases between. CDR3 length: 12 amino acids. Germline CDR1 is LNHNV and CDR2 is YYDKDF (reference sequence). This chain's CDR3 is CATSRDSWEQFF. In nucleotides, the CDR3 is TGTGCCACCAGCAGAGATTCATGGGAGCAGTTCTTC. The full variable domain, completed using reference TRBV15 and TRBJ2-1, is DAMVIQNPRYQVTQFGKPVTLSCSQTLNHNVMYWYQQKSSQAPKLLFHYYDKDFNNEADTPDNFQSRRPNTSFCFLDIRSPGLGDTAMYLCATSRDSWEQFFGPGTRLTVL.

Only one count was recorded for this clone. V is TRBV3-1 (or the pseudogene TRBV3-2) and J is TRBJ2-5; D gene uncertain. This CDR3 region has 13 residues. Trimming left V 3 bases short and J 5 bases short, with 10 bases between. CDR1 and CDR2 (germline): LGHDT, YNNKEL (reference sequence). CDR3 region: CASSQAARETQYF. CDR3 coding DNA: TGTGCCAGCAGCCAGGCCGCTCGGGAGACCCAGTACTTC.

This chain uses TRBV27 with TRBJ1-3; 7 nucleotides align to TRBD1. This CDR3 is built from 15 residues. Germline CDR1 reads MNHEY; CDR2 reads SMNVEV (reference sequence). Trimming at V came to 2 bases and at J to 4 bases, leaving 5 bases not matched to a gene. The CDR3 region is CASSLEGAKGNTIYF. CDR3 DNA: TGTGCCAGCAGTTTAGAGGGGGCTAAGGGAAACACCATATATTTT.

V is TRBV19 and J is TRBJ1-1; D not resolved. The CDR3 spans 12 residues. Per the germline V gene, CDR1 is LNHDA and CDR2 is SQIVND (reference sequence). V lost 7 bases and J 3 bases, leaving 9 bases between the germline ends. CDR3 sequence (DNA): TGTGCCAGTACGGAGGACCACACTGAAGCTTTCTTT. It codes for CASTEDHTEAFF.

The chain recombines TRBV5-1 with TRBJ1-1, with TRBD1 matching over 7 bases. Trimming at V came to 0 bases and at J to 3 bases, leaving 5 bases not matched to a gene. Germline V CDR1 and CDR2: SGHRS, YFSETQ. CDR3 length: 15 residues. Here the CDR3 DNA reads TGCGCCAGCAGCTTGGGTGCAGGGGGGGACACTGAAGCTTTCTTT. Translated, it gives CASSLGAGGDTEAFF.

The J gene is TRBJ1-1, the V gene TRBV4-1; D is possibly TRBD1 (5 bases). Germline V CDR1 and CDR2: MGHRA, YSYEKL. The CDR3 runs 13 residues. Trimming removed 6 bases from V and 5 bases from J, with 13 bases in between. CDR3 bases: TGCGCCAGCAGGGCGGTCGGGGGTACTGAAGCTTTCTTT. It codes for CASRAVGGTEAFF.

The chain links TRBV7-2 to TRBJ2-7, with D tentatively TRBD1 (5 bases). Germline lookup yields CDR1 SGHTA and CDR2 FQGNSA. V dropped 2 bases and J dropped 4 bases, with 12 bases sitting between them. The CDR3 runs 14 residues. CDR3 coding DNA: TGTGCCAGCAGCTTACGGCCAGACAGTTACGAGCAGTACGTC. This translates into CASSLRPDSYEQYV.